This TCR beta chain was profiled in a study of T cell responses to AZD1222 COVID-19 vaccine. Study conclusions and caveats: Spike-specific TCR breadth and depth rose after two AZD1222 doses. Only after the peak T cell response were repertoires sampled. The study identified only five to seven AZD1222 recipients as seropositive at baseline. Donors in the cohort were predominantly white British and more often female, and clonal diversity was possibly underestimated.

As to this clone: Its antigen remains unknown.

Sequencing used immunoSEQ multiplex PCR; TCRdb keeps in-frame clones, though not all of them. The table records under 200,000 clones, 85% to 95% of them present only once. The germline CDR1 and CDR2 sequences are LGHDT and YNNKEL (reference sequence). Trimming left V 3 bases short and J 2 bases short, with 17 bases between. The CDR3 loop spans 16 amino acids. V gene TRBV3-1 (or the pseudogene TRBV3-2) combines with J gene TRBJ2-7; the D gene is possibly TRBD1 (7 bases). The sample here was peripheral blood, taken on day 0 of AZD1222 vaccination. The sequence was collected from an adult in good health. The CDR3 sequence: CASSHWGGTETYEQYF. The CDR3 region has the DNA TGTGCCAGCAGCCATTGGGGCGGGACAGAGACCTACGAGCAGTACTTC.